This TCR beta chain was obtained from a study of CD8 T cells in Susac syndrome. This CDR3 spans 13 amino acids. Between the trimmed V and J ends, which lost 0 bases and 4 bases, there was a span of 7 bases. Germline CDR1 is DFQATT and CDR2 is SNEGSKA (reference sequence). After extraction with the RNeasy kit, about 0.45 to 1 ug of the RNA was reverse transcribed using random hexamers. By means of immunoSEQ multiplex PCR, TCR beta CDR3 spanning 54 Vbeta and 13 Jbeta underwent amplification. One entry per CDR3 protein, called by TCRdb with MiXCR from the immunoSEQ multiplex PCR reads. Here the sample spans fewer than 150,000 distinct CDR3 sequences, roughly 89% being singletons. The T cells that were sequenced for TCR beta were CD8+ and CD4+ cells from blood. The CD8+ and CD4+ T cells were isolated magnetically using a negative isolation approach, whereas the TEMRA cells were enriched by FACS.

The TCR sequence derives from a human donor with multiple sclerosis. The specimen was CD8+ T cells from PBMCs. The chain couples TRBV20-1 to TRBJ1-5; D remains ambiguous. The CDR3 here is CSARDRENQPQHF. CDR3 coding DNA: TGCAGTGCTAGAGATAGAGAGAATCAGCCCCAGCATTTT.